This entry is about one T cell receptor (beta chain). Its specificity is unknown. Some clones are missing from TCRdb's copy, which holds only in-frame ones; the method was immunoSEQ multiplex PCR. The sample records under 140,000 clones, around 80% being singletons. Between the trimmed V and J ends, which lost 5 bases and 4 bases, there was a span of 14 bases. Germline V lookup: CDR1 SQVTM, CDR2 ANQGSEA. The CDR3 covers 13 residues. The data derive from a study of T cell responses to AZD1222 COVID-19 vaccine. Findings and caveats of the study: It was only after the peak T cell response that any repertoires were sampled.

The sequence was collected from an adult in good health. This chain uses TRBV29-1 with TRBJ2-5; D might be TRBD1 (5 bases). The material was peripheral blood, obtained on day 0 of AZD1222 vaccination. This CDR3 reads CSVPQGHRETQYF. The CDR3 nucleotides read TGCAGCGTTCCCCAAGGACATCGAGAGACCCAGTACTTC.